The 31 T cell receptor beta chains below were found in one sample sequenced in a study of response to subunit inactivated influenza vaccine. MiXCR, applied by TCRdb to the RT-PCR reads, yields one record per CDR3 protein. Of hundreds of thousands of distinct CDR3 sequences listed, approximately 14% are singletons. This sample comprised PBMCs from blood, obtained about 11 days after vaccination. The origin of the receptors is a man aged 45-65 years who received an inactivated influenza vaccine.

This clonotype was detected ten times or more. The chain joins TRBV29-1 to TRBJ2-7; TRBD1 aligns across 9 bases. Germline CDR1 reads SQVTM; CDR2 reads ANQGSEA. The CDR3 spans 14 residues. The V and J ends lost 4 bases and 5 bases, in that order; junction bases with no gene match: 9. The CDR3 is CSVARTGDFDEQYF. The CDR3 DNA sequence: TGCAGCGTTGCTAGGACAGGGGATTTTGACGAGCAGTACTTC.

In its sample, this clonotype was seen many times. The chain recombines TRBV4-3 with TRBJ2-1; 9 bases match TRBD2. This CDR3 is built from 17 residues. V gave up 0 bases and J gave up 5 bases; unmatched junction bases: 8. The germline V gene has CDR1 LGHNA and CDR2 YSLEER. CDR3 DNA sequence: TGCGCCAGCAGCCAAGATCTTCGGACTAGCGCTCACAATGAGCAGTTCTTC. It specifies CASSQDLRTSAHNEQFF.

This chain links TRBV5-1 with TRBJ2-7, with D possibly matching TRBD2 (5 bases). V lost 2 bases, J lost 0 bases, and 12 bases lay in between. This CDR3 is built from 15 residues. CDR1 SGHRS and CDR2 YFSETQ come from the germline V gene. CDR3 in amino acids: CASSLGGLSSYEQYF. The CDR3 coding sequence is TGCGCCAGCAGCTTAGGCGGGCTGAGCTCCTACGAGCAGTACTTC.

This clonotype was seen only a few times. The rearrangement joins TRBV20-1 to TRBJ2-1; TRBD2 agrees at 10 bases. Germline loops: CDR1 DFQATT, CDR2 SNEGSKA (reference sequence). J gave up 11 bases and V 3 bases, and 7 bases lay outside the gene matches. The CDR3 spans 13 residues. CDR3 region: CSARVAGGPKQFF. The CDR3, as DNA: TGCAGTGCTAGGGTAGCGGGAGGACCAAAGCAGTTCTTC.

This clonotype was counted at least ten times. V usage is TRBV12-3 or TRBV12-4 and J usage is TRBJ2-3; TRBD1 matches 7 bases. The CDR3 is made up of 15 amino acids. Germline trimming cut 7 bases from V and 3 bases from J; bases unmatched to any gene: 10. The CDR3 loop reads CASTLRGGGTDTQYF. As DNA, the CDR3 is TGTGCCAGCACCTTGCGAGGGGGCGGTACAGATACGCAGTATTTT.

This sequence joins TRBV12-3 or TRBV12-4 and TRBJ2-1; 10 bases map to TRBD2. Trimming removed 7 bases from V and 6 bases from J; junction bases left unmatched: 9. The CDR3 is made up of 15 amino acids. CDR3 in DNA: TGTGCCAGCACCCCGGGGACTAGCGCCTGCAATGAGCAGTTCTTC. It is translated as CASTPGTSACNEQFF.

This clonotype was seen a handful of times. The rearrangement uses TRBV15 and TRBJ2-7; 10 bases map to TRBD1. Germline V gene data show CDR1 as LNHNV and CDR2 as YYDKDF (reference sequence). There are 15 residues in the CDR3. The V and J ends lost 5 bases and 3 bases, in that order; junction bases with no gene match: 7. The CDR3, as DNA: TGTGCCACCAGCCTCTCCGGGACAGGGGACTACGAGCAGTACTTC. Its translation: CATSLSGTGDYEQYF.

This clonotype has just a few counts. This chain joins TRBV18 and TRBJ1-1; D ambiguous. The CDR3 runs to 15 residues. In germline, CDR1 is KGHSH, CDR2 LQKENI. With 2 bases removed from V and 3 bases from J, the gap between germline ends came to 13 bases. CDR3: CASSPELGLDTEAFF. CDR3 in DNA: TGTGCCAGCTCACCAGAGCTGGGGTTGGACACTGAAGCTTTCTTT.

The chain is built from TRBV20-1 and TRBJ2-3; D not resolved. V lost 7 bases to trimming and J lost 5 bases, with 7 bases between them. CDR3 size: 10 residues. Germline CDR1 reads DFQATT; CDR2 reads SNEGSKA (reference sequence). CDR3 coding DNA: TGCAGTGACGGCGGAGATACGCAGTATTTT. Amino acid sequence: CSDGGDTQYF.

The chain uses TRBV4-3 and TRBJ2-2, with a tentative D call TRBD1 (6 bases). The CDR3 has 16 residues. CDR1 LGHNA and CDR2 YSLEER come from the germline V gene. The germline V and J ends were trimmed by 3 bases and 1 base, with 12 bases remaining between them. The CDR3 is CASSQAGTMNTGELFF. CDR3 sequence (DNA): TGCGCCAGCAGCCAGGCCGGGACAATGAACACCGGGGAGCTGTTTTTT.

This clonotype was counted only a few times. Written as DNA, the CDR3 is TGCAGCGTCACTTCGCAACTAACCCAACCGGGCGAGCAGTACTTC. This encodes CSVTSQLTQPGEQYF. The rearrangement links TRBV29-1 to TRBJ2-7; D remains ambiguous. V lost 6 bases and J lost 6, with 24 bases in between. The CDR3 extends over 15 amino acids. The V gene's germline CDR1 is SQVTM and CDR2 ANQGSEA.

This clonotype was seen more than once but under ten times. The V and J genes are TRBV28 and TRBJ1-1; 8 nucleotides agree with TRBD1. Per germline, CDR1 MDHEN and CDR2 SYDVKM. Trimming removed 8 bases from V and 7 bases from J; junction bases left unmatched: 6. This CDR3 has 12 amino acids. The CDR3 protein is CASEGQADEAFF. The CDR3 bases are TGTGCCAGCGAGGGACAGGCCGATGAAGCTTTCTTT.

The V and J genes are TRBV12-3 or TRBV12-4 and TRBJ1-2; 8 bases fit TRBD1. Trimming cost V 6 bases and J 8 bases; bases outside gene matches: 5. CDR3 length: 12 residues. CDR3 sequence: CASSGTGHGYTF. The DNA for the CDR3 is TGTGCCAGCAGCGGGACAGGCCACGGCTACACCTTC.

This clonotype occurred many times. The chain uses TRBV4-2 and TRBJ2-7, with 9 positions matching TRBD2. The CDR3 covers 16 residues. Trimming took 0 bases from V and 6 from J; bases not matched to a gene: 9. Germline loops: CDR1 LGHNA, CDR2 YNFKEQ. The CDR3 nucleotides read TGTGCCAGCAGCCAAGATTCGACCCTAGCGGGGCGCGAGCAGTACTTC. It specifies CASSQDSTLAGREQYF.

The chain recombines TRBV27 with TRBJ2-7; possible D gene TRBD1, 5 bases. The CDR3 has 13 amino acids. V was pared by 2 bases and J by 6 bases, with 11 bases between. Germline V gives CDR1 MNHEY, CDR2 SMNVEV (reference sequence). CDR3 sequence reads: CASSLTRATEQYF. DNA of the CDR3: TGTGCCAGCAGTTTAACCAGGGCTACCGAGCAGTACTTC.

V and J are TRBV5-6 and TRBJ2-7, with 9 bases that match TRBD1. V was pared by 3 bases and J by 8 bases, with 15 bases of the junction left unmatched. This CDR3 region has 16 residues. Germline V gene sequence: CDR1 SGHDT, CDR2 YYEEEE. This CDR3 reads CASSSTLDRGSTKQYF. For the CDR3, the DNA is TGTGCCAGCAGCTCAACCTTGGACAGGGGATCTACGAAGCAGTACTTC.

This chain uses TRBV11-2 with TRBJ2-7; 8 positions agree with TRBD1. The germline V gene has CDR1 SGHAT and CDR2 FQNNGV. V lost 5 bases, J lost 4 bases, and 10 bases stayed unmatched. This CDR3 has 15 amino acids. DNA for the CDR3: TGTGCCAGCAGCCCTCTGACAGGGGAGTTGTACGAGCAGTACTTC. It yields the protein CASSPLTGELYEQYF. The full variable domain, with the rest looked up from reference TRBV11-2 and TRBJ2-7, is EAGVAQSPRYKIIEKRQSVAFWCNPISGHATLYWYQQILGQGPKLLIQFQNNGVVDDSQLPKDRFSAERLKGVDSTLKIQPAKLEDSAVYLCASSPLTGELYEQYFGPGTRLTVT.

This clonotype was observed a few times. V and J are TRBV4-3 and TRBJ2-2; 7 bases map to TRBD1. The CDR3 consists of 16 residues. Germline CDR1 reads LGHNA; CDR2 reads YSLEER. The V segment lost 4 bases and the J segment 5 bases; nucleotides outside the gene matches: 10. Here the CDR3 reads CASSRIWTGLTGELFF. The CDR3 DNA sequence: TGCGCCAGCAGCCGGATCTGGACAGGACTTACCGGGGAGCTGTTTTTT.

V and J are TRBV20-1 and TRBJ1-4, with D uncertain. This CDR3 is 15 amino acids long. V was cut by 3 bases and J by 2 bases, with 13 bases left in between. Germline CDR1 and CDR2: DFQATT and SNEGSKA (reference sequence). CDR3 sequence reads: CSARGQANTNEKLFF. The CDR3 DNA reads TGCAGTGCTAGGGGTCAGGCCAACACTAATGAAAAACTGTTTTTT.

This clonotype was recorded a few times. The chain links TRBV12-3 or TRBV12-4 to TRBJ2-7; D gene unclear. V gave up 3 bases and J gave up 2 bases, with 14 bases separating them. This CDR3 has 15 amino acids. CDR3 sequence reads: CASSFKQATTYEQYF. The CDR3 DNA follows: TGTGCCAGCAGTTTCAAGCAGGCGACAACCTACGAGCAGTACTTC.

The chain links TRBV30 to TRBJ2-2; 13 nucleotides align to TRBD2. CDR3 length equals 16 residues. Germline CDR1 and CDR2: GTSNPN and SVGIG (reference sequence). V shed 2 bases, J shed 5 bases, and the junction held 5 bases outside the gene matches. In DNA, the CDR3 is TGTGCCTGGAGTACTAGCGGGAGGGCGCGAACCGGGGAGCTGTTTTTT. This encodes CAWSTSGRARTGELFF.

In the case of this clonotype: A much larger clone is a single base away; this may be a read error. The V and J genes are TRBV21-1 and TRBJ2-1; the D call of TRBD2 is as the table states it, not checked on the DNA. TRBV21-1 is a known pseudogene. This CDR3 has 17 residues. CDR3 region: CASSSRLAGGPFNEQFF. The DNA for the CDR3 is TGTGCCAGCAGCTCACGACTAGCGGGAGGGCCATTCAATGAGCAGTTCTTC.

The V gene is TRBV20-1, the J gene TRBJ2-3, with TRBD2 matching 11 bases. This CDR3 spans 13 amino acids. The ends lost 5 bases at V and 9 bases at J; junction bases unmatched: 7. The germline gives CDR1 DFQATT, CDR2 SNEGSKA (reference sequence). CDR3 protein: CSAGTSGSGTQYF. CDR3 in DNA: TGCAGTGCTGGCACTAGCGGGAGCGGAACGCAGTATTTT.

The V and J genes are TRBV7-9 and TRBJ2-2; 10 bases align to TRBD1. Germline CDR1 and CDR2: SEHNR and FQNEAQ (reference sequence). Germline trimming cut 8 bases from V and 4 bases from J; bases unmatched to any gene: 10. The length of the CDR3 is 16 residues. The CDR3 nucleotides are TGTGCCAGCCCAGGAGGGACAGGGGTTTCCACCGGGGAGCTGTTTTTT. As protein: CASPGGTGVSTGELFF. Full variable domain (rest looked up from reference TRBV7-9 and TRBJ2-2): DTGVSQNPRHKITKRGQNVTFRCDPISEHNRLYWYRQTLGQGPEFLTYFQNEAQLEKSRLLSDRFSAERPKGSFSTLEIQRTEQGDSAMYLCASPGGTGVSTGELFFGEGSRLTVL.

CDR3 nucleotide sequence: TGTGCCAGCAGCTCCAACCTACTAGCGGGGGGGCCGTATGAGCAGTTCTTC. This codes for CASSSNLLAGGPYEQFF. V is TRBV7-9 and J is TRBJ2-1; 13 nucleotides line up with TRBD2. Trimming cost V 4 bases and J 8 bases; bases outside gene matches: 11. The CDR3 has 17 amino acids. Germline V CDR1 and CDR2: SEHNR, FQNEAQ (reference sequence). The full variable domain, its missing parts supplied by reference TRBV7-9 and TRBJ2-1, is DTGVSQNPRHKITKRGQNVTFRCDPISEHNRLYWYRQTLGQGPEFLTYFQNEAQLEKSRLLSDRFSAERPKGSFSTLEIQRTEQGDSAMYLCASSSNLLAGGPYEQFFGPGTRLTVL.

This clonotype turned up a few times. The CDR3 reads CSVKRGLAGYEQYF. The CDR3 DNA reads TGCAGCGTAAAAAGGGGACTAGCGGGATACGAGCAGTACTTC. The V and J genes are TRBV29-1 and TRBJ2-7; 13 nucleotides match TRBD2. This CDR3 has 14 amino acids. CDR1 is SQVTM and CDR2 is ANQGSEA in the germline V gene. The ends lost 6 bases at V and 4 bases at J; junction bases unmatched: 6.

V gene TRBV5-1 combines with J gene TRBJ2-3, with 13 nucleotides matching TRBD2. J was trimmed by 3 bases and V by 2 bases; bases with no gene match: 6. This CDR3 has 17 residues. The V gene's germline CDR1 is SGHRS and CDR2 YFSETQ. Here the CDR3 reads CASSLTSGGARTDTQYF. As DNA, the CDR3 is TGCGCCAGCAGCTTAACTAGCGGGGGGGCCCGGACAGATACGCAGTATTTT.

This clonotype has more than one count but fewer than ten. The chain carries TRBV6-5 and TRBJ2-7; 8 bases line up with TRBD1. The V segment lost 2 bases and the J segment 6 bases; nucleotides outside the gene matches: 3. Germline V gene sequence: CDR1 MNHEY, CDR2 SVGAGI. This CDR3 is 13 amino acids long. As DNA, the CDR3 is TGTGCCAGCAGTTACCTCGACAGGGGCGAGCAGTACTTC. Its translation is CASSYLDRGEQYF.

This clonotype was recorded a few times. This sequence joins TRBV30 and TRBJ2-1; a possible D gene is TRBD1 (6 bases). Germline lookup yields CDR1 GTSNPN and CDR2 SVGIG (reference sequence). V was shortened by 1 base and J by 4 bases, with 14 bases between the two germline ends. This CDR3 region has 15 residues. In nucleotides, the CDR3 is TGTGCCTGGAGTGCCCGAGGCCAGGGGTACAATGAGCAGTTCTTC. Amino acid sequence: CAWSARGQGYNEQFF.

The chain combines TRBV7-2 with TRBJ2-3; 7 bases are shared with TRBD2. The germline V gene has CDR1 SGHTA and CDR2 FQGNSA. This CDR3 region has 16 residues. Trimming cost V 5 bases and J 2 bases; bases outside gene matches: 10. This chain's CDR3 is CASSPSMGLLTDTQYF. The CDR3 coding sequence is TGTGCCAGCAGCCCAAGCATGGGACTACTCACAGATACGCAGTATTTT.

The table lists this clonotype with a few counts. V and J are TRBV12-3 or TRBV12-4 and TRBJ1-4; D is perhaps TRBD1 (5 bases). Trimming shortened V by 5 bases and J by 7 bases, and 20 bases separated the two germline ends. CDR3 length: 16 amino acids. For the CDR3, the DNA is TGTGCCAGCAGTCCCGGGGGGGGTGGGACGTCTGAAAAACTGTTTTTT. It codes for CASSPGGGGTSEKLFF.